This TCR beta chain derives from a study of T-cell reconstitution after alpha-beta-depleted transplantation in children (TCRdb year 2016). Context from the whole study: Using TCR repertoire profiling, the study quantitatively followed how T-cell immune reconstitution unfolded in children after TCRalphabeta/CD19-depleted allogeneic hematopoietic cell transplantation.

The sample's treatment or condition label is to be understood as: allogeneic hematopoietic cell transplantation with graft depleted of TCRalphabeta T cells and CD19 B cells. TCRalphabeta/CD19-depleted allogeneic hematopoietic cell grafts were given to the transplant recipients, all of whom were children. This clonotype has a handful of counts. Its target antigen remains unknown. The record has no base qualities; no much larger clone is one base away. Paper-wide results and their limitations: About two months after transplant, the apparently early recovery of alphabetaT-cell counts reportedly depended on just several hundred clones that had expanded rapidly and came from non-depleted graft cells. The frequencies of hyperexpanded clones fell over the following months, and after one year, T-cell counts and TCRbeta diversity were mostly attributed to newly produced T cells. In some patients, the high TCRbeta diversity seen at day 60 was put down to recipient T cells and intrathymic progenitors that had survived conditioning.

The library was generated by PCR. Instrument used: Illumina HiSeq 2500. To normalize quantification of the TCRbeta repertoire, the TCR libraries were built with molecular barcoding that relied on unique molecular identifiers. TCRdb reworked the public reads: Q25 trimming with fastp, MiXCR clone assembly, productive beta chains retained. Duplicate CDR3 protein sequences are folded into a single record with the most common DNA and genes. For this sample there are 780,000 or so distinct CDR3 sequences; roughly 15% appear just once. Of the sample, around 4.5% is held by the ten largest clones. The junction shows trimming of 4 bases on V and 5 bases on J, and the gene matches do not reach 12 bases of it. The CDR3 holds 16 amino acids from the cysteine to the phenylalanine. This entry keeps only the CDR3 DNA: 48 bases, framed from base 1. CDR1 is given as MDHEN and CDR2 as SYDVKM, both from the germline V gene.

The sequence was obtained from a male patient younger than 18 who had a stem cell transplant for acute lymphoblastic leukemia, so the T cells may come from the graft donor. The specimen comprised PBMCs, mostly from graft donor cells, sampled 360 days after TCRalphabeta/CD19-depleted stem cell transplant. This chain is built from TRBV28 and TRBJ2-7, and TRBD1 aligns with 9 junction nucleotides. The sequenced DNA is TGTGCCAGCAGTTCCAGGCCCGGGACAGGGTCGAACGAGCAGTACTTC. Translated, it gives CASSSRPGTGSNEQYF.